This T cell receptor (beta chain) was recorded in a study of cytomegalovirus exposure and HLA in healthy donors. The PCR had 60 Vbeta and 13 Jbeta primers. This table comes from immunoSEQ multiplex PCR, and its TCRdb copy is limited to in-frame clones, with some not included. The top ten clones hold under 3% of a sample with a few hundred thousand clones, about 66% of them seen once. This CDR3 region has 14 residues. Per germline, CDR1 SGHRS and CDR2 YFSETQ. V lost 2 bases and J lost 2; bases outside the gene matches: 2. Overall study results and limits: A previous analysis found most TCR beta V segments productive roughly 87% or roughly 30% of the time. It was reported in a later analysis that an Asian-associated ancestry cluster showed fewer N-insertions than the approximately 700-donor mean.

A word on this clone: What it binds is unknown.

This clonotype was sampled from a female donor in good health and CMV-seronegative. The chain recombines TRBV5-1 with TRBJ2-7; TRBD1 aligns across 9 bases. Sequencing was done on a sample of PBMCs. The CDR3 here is CASSLQGAAYEQYF. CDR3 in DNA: TGCGCCAGCAGCTTACAGGGGGCGGCCTACGAGCAGTACTTC.